Listed here are 12 T cell receptor beta chains from one sample, sequenced in a study of beta chain features in type 1 diabetes. Expressed TCRB transcripts were sequenced because the entire RNA isolate underwent reverse transcription. The assay was immunoSEQ multiplex PCR, and TCRdb's table has in-frame clones only and misses some. The data show hundreds of thousands of clones, roughly 16% seen once. The sample taken for sequencing was naive CD4+ T cells from blood. These receptors all come from a man younger than 30 in good health.

This clone was detected a few times. The chain combines TRBV4-1 with TRBJ2-7; TRBD1 matches at 7 bases. The CDR3 consists of 16 residues. V lost 2 bases and J lost 3; bases outside the gene matches: 10. CDR1 MGHRA and CDR2 YSYEKL come from the germline V gene. CDR3 protein: CASSQPRDSPNYEQYF. The CDR3 DNA reads TGCGCCAGCAGCCAACCACGGGACAGCCCGAACTACGAGCAGTACTTC.

The chain recombines TRBV14 with TRBJ1-3, with 7 bases aligning to TRBD1. Germline V gene data show CDR1 as SGHDN and CDR2 as FVKESK. There are 17 residues in the CDR3. V shed 1 base and J 0 bases; nucleotides not matched to a gene: 6. The CDR3: CASSQGLRTGSGNTIYF. CDR3 nucleotides: TGTGCCAGCAGCCAAGGGCTCAGGACAGGCTCTGGAAACACCATATATTTT. Supplemented by reference TRBV14 and TRBJ1-3, the full variable domain reads EAGVTQFPSHSVIEKGQTVTLRCDPISGHDNLYWYRRVMGKEIKFLLHFVKESKQDESGMPNNRFLAERTGGTYSTLKVQPAELEDSGVYFCASSQGLRTGSGNTIYFGEGSWLTVV.

The J gene is TRBJ1-2, the V gene TRBV30; TRBD1 aligns across 9 bases. CDR3 length equals 13 residues. The ends lost 7 bases at V and 6 bases at J; junction bases unmatched: 9. Germline V gene sequence: CDR1 GTSNPN, CDR2 SVGIG (reference sequence). The CDR3 DNA reads as TGTGCCTCCAACAGGGGGCGCGAGAATGGCTACACCTTC. Protein: CASNRGRENGYTF.

This clone was seen only a few times. The CDR3, as DNA: TGTGCCAGCAGCCTACGGGGATTGTCGGGAAACACCATATATTTT. It yields the protein CASSLRGLSGNTIYF. This chain connects TRBV7-8 to TRBJ1-3, with no clear D. CDR3 length: 15 amino acids. V gave up 5 bases and J gave up 4 bases, with 15 bases separating them. Per the germline V gene, CDR1 is SGHVS and CDR2 is FQNEAQ. The full variable domain, rest sourced from reference TRBV7-8 and TRBJ1-3, is GAGVSQSPRYKVAKRGQDVALRCDPISGHVSLFWYQQALGQGPEFLTYFQNEAQLDKSGLPSDRFFAERPEGSVSTLKIQRTQQEDSAVYLCASSLRGLSGNTIYFGEGSWLTVV.

This chain joins TRBV30 and TRBJ2-7, with 8 positions matching TRBD2. Germline-derived CDR1 and CDR2 are GTSNPN and SVGIG (reference sequence). This CDR3 is 14 amino acids long. V shed 3 bases and J 2 bases; nucleotides not matched to a gene: 6. Here the CDR3 DNA reads TGTGCCTGGAGGGGGGCGGGGGGAACCTACGAGCAGTACTTC. Its translation is CAWRGAGGTYEQYF.

The V and J genes are TRBV29-1 and TRBJ1-1, with 7 bases matching TRBD1. Germline V gene sequence: CDR1 SQVTM, CDR2 ANQGSEA. V lost 3 bases to trimming and J lost 8 bases; unmatched junction nucleotides: 3. The length of the CDR3 is 11 residues. CDR3 bases: TGCAGCGTTGAGCAGACAGGGGAAGCTTTCTTT. Encoded protein: CSVEQTGEAFF.

This clone was counted between two and nine times. J is TRBJ2-5 and V is TRBV5-1; 7 positions match TRBD2. V was clipped by 0 bases and J by 1 base; unmatched bases: 3. Germline V gene lookup returns CDR1 SGHRS and CDR2 YFSETQ. The CDR3 is 15 residues long. The CDR3 reads CASSLESGTQETQYF. The CDR3 DNA follows: TGCGCCAGCAGCTTGGAAAGCGGGACCCAAGAGACCCAGTACTTC.

The V call is TRBV25-1, the J call TRBJ1-4; 11 nucleotides line up with TRBD1. Losses at the gene ends were 4 bases for V and 7 bases for J; bases not matched to a gene: 5. CDR1 is MGHDK, CDR2 SYGVNS, per germline. The CDR3 covers 15 residues. The CDR3 spells CASSGGQGAGEKLFF. CDR3 nucleotide sequence: TGTGCCAGCAGTGGAGGACAGGGGGCGGGTGAAAAACTGTTTTTT.

CDR3 in amino acids: CSVPGQGNQPQHF. Written as DNA, the CDR3 is TGCAGCGTGCCGGGACAGGGAAATCAGCCCCAGCATTTT. The V and J genes are TRBV29-1 and TRBJ1-5; 9 bases agree with TRBD1. CDR3 length equals 13 residues. Trimming cost V 6 bases and J 4 bases; bases outside gene matches: 4. Germline lookup yields CDR1 SQVTM and CDR2 ANQGSEA. Looking up the rest from reference TRBV29-1 and TRBJ1-5 gives the full variable domain: SAVISQKPSRDICQRGTSLTIQCQVDSQVTMMFWYRQQPGQSLTLIATANQGSEATYESGFVIDKFPISRPNLTFSTLTVSNMSPEDSSIYLCSVPGQGNQPQHFGDGTRLSIL.

V and J are TRBV2 and TRBJ1-5; 7 nucleotides match TRBD1. V lost 6 bases, J lost 9 bases, and 8 bases stayed unmatched. Germline lookup yields CDR1 SNHLY and CDR2 FYNNEI. This CDR3 spans 13 amino acids. The CDR3 nucleotides are TGTGCCAGCAGCGACAGGGAGTCTGGGCCCCAGCATTTT. Translated: CASSDRESGPQHF. The whole variable domain, remainder taken from reference TRBV2 and TRBJ1-5, is EPEVTQTPSHQVTQMGQEVILRCVPISNHLYFYWYRQILGQKVEFLVSFYNNEISEKSEIFDDQFSVERPDGSNFTLKIRSTKLEDSAMYFCASSDRESGPQHFGDGTRLSIL.

This clone was counted a few times. V usage is TRBV7-9 and J usage is TRBJ2-7; D gene uncertain. Trimming took 4 bases from V and 1 from J, leaving 11 bases between them. The CDR3 consists of 14 residues. The germline CDR1 and CDR2 sequences are SEHNR and FQNEAQ (reference sequence). The CDR3 DNA is TGTGCCAGCAGCTCTCGGAACAAATCCTACGAGCAGTACTTC. This sequence encodes CASSSRNKSYEQYF.

This clone was counted a few times. The chain combines TRBV2 with TRBJ1-5, with TRBD1 matching over 9 bases. V gave up 8 bases and J gave up 3 bases; unmatched junction bases: 8. The CDR3 consists of 15 residues. Germline values: CDR1 SNHLY, CDR2 FYNNEI. This CDR3 is CASERDRVNNQPQHF. In DNA, the CDR3 is TGTGCCAGCGAAAGGGACAGGGTGAACAATCAGCCCCAGCATTTT.